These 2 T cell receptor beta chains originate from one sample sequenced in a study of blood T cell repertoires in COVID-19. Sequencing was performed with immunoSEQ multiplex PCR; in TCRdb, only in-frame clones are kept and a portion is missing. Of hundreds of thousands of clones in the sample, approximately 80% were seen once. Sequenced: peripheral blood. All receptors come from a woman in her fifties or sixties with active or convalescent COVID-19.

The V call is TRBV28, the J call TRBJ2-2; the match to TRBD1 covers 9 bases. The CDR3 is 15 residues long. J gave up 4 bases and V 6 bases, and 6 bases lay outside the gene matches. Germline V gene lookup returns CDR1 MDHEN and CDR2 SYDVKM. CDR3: CASRGGTGPTGELFF. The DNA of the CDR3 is TGTGCCAGCAGAGGGGGGACAGGGCCCACCGGGGAGCTGTTTTTT.

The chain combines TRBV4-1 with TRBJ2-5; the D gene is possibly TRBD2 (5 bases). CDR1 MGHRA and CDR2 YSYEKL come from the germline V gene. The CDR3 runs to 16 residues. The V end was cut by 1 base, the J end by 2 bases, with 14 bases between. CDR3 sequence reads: CASSQAGILGQETQYF. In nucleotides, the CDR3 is TGCGCCAGCAGCCAAGCGGGAATTCTCGGGCAAGAGACCCAGTACTTC.